One sample yielded the 23 T cell receptor beta chains listed below, sequenced in a study of PD-1 blockade in classical Hodgkin lymphoma. Time point in this sample: cycle 4 day 1 (C4D1), after less than 7 weeks of nivolumab. Brentuximab vedotin exposure varied among the patients, all of whom had relapsed after autologous stem cell transplantation. Thawed PBMCs underwent magnetic negative selection to obtain purified CD8+ T cells. Method: immunoSEQ multiplex PCR; TCRdb's copy keeps in-frame clones and lacks some. Here the sample spans around 21,000 clones, 75% to 90% being singletons. The sequenced sample was CD8+ T cells from blood, obtained before the fourth cycle of nivolumab. These TCRs come from a human donor with classical Hodgkin lymphoma.

CDR3 protein: CASNTSRATQPQHF. CDR3 bases: TGTGCCAGCAATACCAGCCGGGCGACCCAGCCCCAGCATTTT. The rearrangement uses TRBV6-1 and TRBJ1-5; D uncertain. This CDR3 is built from 14 residues. Per the germline V gene, CDR1 is MNHNS and CDR2 is SASEGT. V was pared by 7 bases and J by 7 bases, with 17 bases between.

V gene TRBV7-6 combines with J gene TRBJ1-2, with D hard to call. The CDR3 is 16 residues long. Between the trimmed V and J ends, which lost 4 bases and 0 bases, there was a span of 15 bases. CDR1 is SGHVS and CDR2 is FNYEAQ in the germline V gene. CDR3 residues: CASSSTDGLANYGYTF. DNA for the CDR3: TGTGCCAGCAGCTCGACGGACGGGTTGGCTAACTATGGCTACACCTTC. Full variable domain (outside the CDR3, taken from reference TRBV7-6 and TRBJ1-2): GAGVSQSPRYKVTKRGQDVALRCDPISGHVSLYWYRQALGQGPEFLTYFNYEAQQDKSGLPNDRFSAERPEGSISTLTIQRTEQRDSAMYRCASSSTDGLANYGYTFGSGTRLTVV.

V usage is TRBV19 and J usage is TRBJ1-5, with 7 nucleotides matching TRBD1. CDR1 LNHDA and CDR2 SQIVND come from the germline V gene (reference sequence). V lost 5 bases and J lost 2; bases outside the gene matches: 3. The CDR3 contains 14 residues. DNA for the CDR3: TGTGCCAGTAGTCCTCAGGGGGGCAATCAGCCCCAGCATTTT. It yields the protein CASSPQGGNQPQHF.

This chain uses TRBV19 with TRBJ2-1; 7 bases fit TRBD2. With 3 bases clipped from V and 6 bases from J, the junction kept 8 bases outside the gene matches. Germline V CDR1 and CDR2: LNHDA, SQIVND (reference sequence). The CDR3 has 15 residues. CDR3 sequence (DNA): TGTGCCAGTAGTATCCGGGGGGACGGGGTCAATGAGCAGTTCTTC. Protein: CASSIRGDGVNEQFF.

This rearrangement joins TRBV10-3 to TRBJ1-1; D not certain. V lost 8 bases and J 0 bases, leaving 16 bases between the germline ends. The CDR3 has 15 amino acids. Looked up from germline, CDR1 is ENHRY and CDR2 is SYGVKD. The CDR3 region is CAIQADDLMNTEAFF. The CDR3 nucleotides read TGTGCCATCCAGGCGGACGATCTAATGAACACTGAAGCTTTCTTT.

The J gene is TRBJ1-1, the V gene TRBV29-1, with 7 bases aligning to TRBD1. The germline CDR1 and CDR2 sequences are SQVTM and ANQGSEA. There are 12 residues in the CDR3. V shed 4 bases and J 6 bases; nucleotides not matched to a gene: 5. The CDR3 spells CSVVRGGAEAFF. In nucleotides, the CDR3 is TGCAGCGTTGTCAGGGGGGGGGCTGAAGCTTTCTTT.

The chain links TRBV7-9 to TRBJ1-4; D is perhaps TRBD1 (6 bases). CDR3 length: 15 amino acids. The V end lost 0 bases, the J end lost 5 bases, and 10 bases lay between the germline ends. CDR1 and CDR2 from the germline V gene are SEHNR and FQNEAQ (reference sequence). The CDR3 coding sequence is TGTGCCAGCAGCTTAGCATGGACAGCGAATGAAAAACTGTTTTTT. Protein product: CASSLAWTANEKLFF. The full variable domain, in which reference TRBV7-9 and TRBJ1-4 provide the parts outside the CDR3, is DTGVSQNPRHKITKRGQNVTFRCDPISEHNRLYWYRQTLGQGPEFLTYFQNEAQLEKSRLLSDRFSAERPKGSFSTLEIQRTEQGDSAMYLCASSLAWTANEKLFFGSGTQLSVL.

This rearrangement joins TRBV4-1 to TRBJ2-7, with 13 bases that match TRBD2. J gave up 2 bases and V 4 bases, and 2 bases lay outside the gene matches. The CDR3 runs 15 residues. CDR1 and CDR2 from the germline V gene are MGHRA and YSYEKL. The CDR3 region is CASSPGTSGAYEQYF. Written as DNA, the CDR3 is TGCGCCAGCAGCCCCGGGACTAGCGGGGCCTACGAGCAGTACTTC.

This clone was picked up a small number of times. This chain joins TRBV11-2 and TRBJ1-3, with D tentatively TRBD1 (6 bases). The CDR3 spans 14 residues. CDR1 is SGHAT and CDR2 is FQNNGV in the germline V gene. V was cut by 4 bases and J by 6 bases, with 13 bases left in between. In DNA form, the CDR3 reads TGTGCCAGCAGCTCTGGACAGCTTACAAACACCATATATTTT. As protein: CASSSGQLTNTIYF.

The chain employs TRBV5-1 and TRBJ2-7, with TRBD2 matching over 15 bases. The CDR3 spans 17 residues. Germline V CDR1 and CDR2: SGHRS, YFSETQ. V was clipped by 3 bases and J by 2 bases; unmatched bases: 6. CDR3 nucleotide sequence: TGCGCCAGCAGCTCCGCCGGGACTAGCGGGGGGACCTACGAGCAGTACTTC. Translation: CASSSAGTSGGTYEQYF.

The count of this clone is one. The genes are TRBV15 and TRBJ2-2, with no clear D. Looked up from germline, CDR1 is LNHNV and CDR2 is YYDKDF (reference sequence). Trimming took off 1 base at V and 7 bases at J, with 10 bases between the two ends. This CDR3 is built from 14 residues. The CDR3 DNA follows: TGTGCCACCAGCAGAGGACCACTGGGCGGGGAGCTGTTTTTT. This encodes CATSRGPLGGELFF.

V and J are TRBV19 and TRBJ2-3, with 10 bases fitting TRBD1. The V segment lost 4 bases and the J segment 1 base; nucleotides outside the gene matches: 20. The CDR3 contains 21 residues. Germline V gene data show CDR1 as LNHDA and CDR2 as SQIVND (reference sequence). The CDR3 spells CASSTPRDRGGPPGRTDTQYF. Written as DNA, the CDR3 is TGTGCCAGTAGTACCCCCCGGGACAGGGGAGGTCCACCCGGCCGCACAGATACGCAGTATTTT. Combining the CDR3 with reference TRBV19 and TRBJ2-3 gives the whole variable domain DGGITQSPKYLFRKEGQNVTLSCEQNLNHDAMYWYRQDPGQGLRLIYYSQIVNDFQKGDIAEGYSVSREKKESFPLTVTSAQKNPTAFYLCASSTPRDRGGPPGRTDTQYFGPGTRLTVL.

The rearrangement links TRBV6-5 to TRBJ2-7; 7 bases fit TRBD1. The CDR3 length is 14 residues. Germline values: CDR1 MNHEY, CDR2 SVGAGI. V gave up 1 base and J gave up 2 bases; unmatched junction bases: 2. CDR3 sequence: CASSYYTGAYEQYF. CDR3 DNA: TGTGCCAGCAGTTACTACACAGGGGCCTACGAGCAGTACTTC.

A few counts support this clone. CDR3 in DNA: TGTGCCAGCAGCTTAGGCATTAACTATGGCTACACCTTC. It translates to CASSLGINYGYTF. V is TRBV7-9 and J is TRBJ1-2; D unclear. The CDR3 contains 13 residues. Germline assignment: CDR1 SEHNR and CDR2 FQNEAQ (reference sequence). The V gene lost 1 base and the J gene lost 1 base, with 4 bases spanning the gap.

In this sample, this clone turned up once. The chain carries TRBV7-2 and TRBJ2-7; no clear D gene. V was cut by 3 bases and J by 1 base, with 4 bases left in between. The germline V gene encodes CDR1 SGHTA and CDR2 FQGNSA. The CDR3 is 12 amino acids. The CDR3 DNA is TGTGCCAGCAGCTTCTCATCCTACGAGCAGTACTTC. Protein product: CASSFSSYEQYF.

This clone has a single count. The junction and the germline gene differ at one end; a read error may be behind it. The gene calls are TRBV7-9 and TRBJ1-2; TRBD1 matches at 9 bases. The germline V gene encodes CDR1 SEHNR and CDR2 FQNEAQ (reference sequence). This CDR3 has 15 residues. DNA for the CDR3: TGTGCCAGCAGCCCGCGGGACAGGGAAAGGTTAATGTACATCTTC. Translation gives CASSPRDRERLMYIF.

Worth noting for this clone: In the same sample, other DNA sequences code for this CDR3. This chain joins TRBV5-1 and TRBJ2-7, with D unclear. The CDR3 loop spans 11 amino acids. Germline assignment: CDR1 SGHRS and CDR2 YFSETQ. V was shortened by 0 bases and J by 4 bases, with 2 bases between the two germline ends. Written as DNA, the CDR3 is TGCGCCAGCAGCTTGGGGTACGAGCAGTACTTC. This translates into CASSLGYEQYF.

The V call is TRBV10-1, the J call TRBJ1-2; the D gene is possibly TRBD1 (6 bases). CDR1 WNHNN and CDR2 SYGVQD come from the germline V gene (reference sequence). The CDR3 has 14 residues. The V and J ends lost 6 bases and 2 bases respectively, with 13 bases between them. CDR3 in DNA: TGCGCCAGCAGCACATACAGGGTCAACTATGGCTACACCTTC. Protein: CASSTYRVNYGYTF.

The chain recombines TRBV29-1 with TRBJ1-2; 8 nucleotides align to TRBD1. Trimming removed 4 bases from V and 0 bases from J; junction bases left unmatched: 4. The germline gives CDR1 SQVTM, CDR2 ANQGSEA. The CDR3 runs 14 residues. This chain's CDR3 is CSVGGQGANYGYTF. CDR3 DNA: TGCAGCGTTGGTGGACAGGGAGCTAACTATGGCTACACCTTC.

The genes are TRBV9 and TRBJ1-1; weak D call: TRBD1 (5 bases). V lost 0 bases and J 8 bases, leaving 11 bases between the germline ends. There are 13 residues in the CDR3. CDR1 and CDR2 from the germline V gene are SGDLS and YYNGEE. CDR3 DNA sequence: TGTGCCAGCAGCGTAGCGCCAGGGAAGGAAGCTTTCTTT. Translated, it gives CASSVAPGKEAFF.

J is TRBJ1-1 and V is TRBV25-1; D is uncertain. Germline lookup yields CDR1 MGHDK and CDR2 SYGVNS. Trimming cost V 3 bases and J 0 bases, with 2 bases left between them. This CDR3 has 12 amino acids. The CDR3 protein is CASSDMNTEAFF. The CDR3 coding sequence is TGTGCCAGCAGTGATATGAACACTGAAGCTTTCTTT.

The V and J genes are TRBV6-1 and TRBJ1-1; possible D gene TRBD1, 5 bases. CDR3 size: 17 residues. Trimming took off 4 bases at V and 0 bases at J, with 18 bases between the two ends. Germline V gene sequence: CDR1 MNHNS, CDR2 SASEGT. The CDR3 DNA reads as TGTGCCAGCAGTGTCCCCGGGGCGAACTACATGAACACTGAAGCTTTCTTT. Translated, it gives CASSVPGANYMNTEAFF.

This clone was found a few times. The chain uses TRBV7-9 and TRBJ1-6, with D perhaps matching TRBD1 (5 bases). Trimming took off 1 base at V and 9 bases at J, with 13 bases between the two ends. The CDR3 runs 15 residues. Germline assignment: CDR1 SEHNR and CDR2 FQNEAQ (reference sequence). The CDR3 DNA reads as TGTGCCAGCAGCTTAGTGGGGGGATTAAGTTCACCCCTCCACTTT. It is translated as CASSLVGGLSSPLHF.